This T cell receptor (beta chain) was found in a study of vaccination and CD4 T cells after COVID-19. TCRdb recomputed calls from the PCR reads with MiXCR, one row per CDR3 protein. The sample contains about 36,000 distinct CDR3 sequences, 36% of which appear only once. Documented time point: late sampling 161 to 241 days after vaccination in a few convalescent patients. Material: CD4+ T cells from blood, obtained about 7 months after SARS-CoV-2 vaccination. This receptor was obtained from a human donor who had recovered from COVID-19.

The CDR3 DNA reads as TGTGCCAGCAGTTGGGCCGGACCAGATACGCAGTATTTT. Translated, it gives CASSWAGPDTQYF. The chain joins TRBV12-3 or TRBV12-4 to TRBJ2-3; D unresolved. The V gene lost 4 bases and the J gene lost 4 bases, with 9 bases spanning the gap. The CDR3 has 13 amino acids.